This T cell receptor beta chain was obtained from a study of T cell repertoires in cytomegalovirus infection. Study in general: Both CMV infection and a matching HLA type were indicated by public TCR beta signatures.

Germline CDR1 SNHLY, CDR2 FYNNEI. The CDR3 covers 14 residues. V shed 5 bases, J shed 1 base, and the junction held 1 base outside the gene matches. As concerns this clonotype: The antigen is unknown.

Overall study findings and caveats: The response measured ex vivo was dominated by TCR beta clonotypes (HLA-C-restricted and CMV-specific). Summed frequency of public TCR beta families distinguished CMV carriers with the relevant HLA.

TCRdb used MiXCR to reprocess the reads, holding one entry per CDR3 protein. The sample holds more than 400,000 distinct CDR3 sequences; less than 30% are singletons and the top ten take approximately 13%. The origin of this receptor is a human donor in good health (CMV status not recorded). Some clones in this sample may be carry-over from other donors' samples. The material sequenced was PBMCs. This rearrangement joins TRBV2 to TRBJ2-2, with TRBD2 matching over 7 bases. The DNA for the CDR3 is TGTGCCAGCAGTAGCGGGGTGAACACCGGGGAGCTGTTTTTT. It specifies CASSSGVNTGELFF.